The present entry profiles one T cell receptor (beta chain) with its context. The antigen is undetermined. The table came from immunoSEQ multiplex PCR; TCRdb's copy has only in-frame clones and leaves some out. The data hold roughly 32,000 clones, with 80% to 90% observed a single time. This specimen comes from a study of PD-1 blockade in classical Hodgkin lymphoma. General study findings and limits: Any patient who commenced nivolumab under 1 year after ASCT was excluded.

Following autologous stem cell transplantation, relapse occurred in every patient, and exposure to brentuximab vedotin varied. The germline CDR1 and CDR2 sequences are SGHTA and FQGNSA. V was cut by 1 base and J by 7 bases, with 14 bases left in between. The CDR3 has 14 amino acids. The sample was peripheral blood mononuclear cells (PBMCs), taken at baseline. The chain recombines TRBV7-2 with TRBJ2-7; no firm D call. The source of this sequence is a human donor with classical Hodgkin lymphoma. The CDR3 sequence: CASSLEGRLGEQYF. The DNA of the CDR3 is TGTGCCAGCAGCTTAGAGGGCCGATTGGGGGAGCAGTACTTC.